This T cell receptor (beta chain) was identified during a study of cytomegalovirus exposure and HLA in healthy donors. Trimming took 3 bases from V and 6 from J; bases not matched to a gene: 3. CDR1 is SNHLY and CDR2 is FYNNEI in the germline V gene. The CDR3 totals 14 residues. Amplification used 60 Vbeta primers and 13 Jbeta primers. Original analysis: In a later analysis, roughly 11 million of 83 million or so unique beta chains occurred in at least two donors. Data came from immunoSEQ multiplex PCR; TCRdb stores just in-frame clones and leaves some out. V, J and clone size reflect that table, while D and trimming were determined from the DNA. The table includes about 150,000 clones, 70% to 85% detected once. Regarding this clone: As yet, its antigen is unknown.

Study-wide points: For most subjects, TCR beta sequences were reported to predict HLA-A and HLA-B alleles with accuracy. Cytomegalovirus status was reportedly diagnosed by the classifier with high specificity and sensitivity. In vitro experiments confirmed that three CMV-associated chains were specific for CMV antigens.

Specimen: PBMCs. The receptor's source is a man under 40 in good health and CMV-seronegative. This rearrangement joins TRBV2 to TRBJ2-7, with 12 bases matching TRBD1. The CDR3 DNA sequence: TGTGCCAGCAGTGATGGGACAGGGGGCTGCGAGCAGTACTTC. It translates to CASSDGTGGCEQYF.